What follows are 28 T cell receptor beta chains derived from one specimen sequenced in a study of regulatory T cells in long-lasting Graves disease. Time point of the sample: newly diagnosed GD, antithyroid drugs for less than 3 months. TCR sequences were obtained from RNA taken from PBMCs. Arm-PCR of CDR3 regions with iRepertoire HTBI primers generated TCR beta libraries. From the multiplex PCR reads, TCRdb called clonotypes with MiXCR, one entry per CDR3 protein. This table holds 200,000 to 250,000 distinct CDR3 sequences, 20% to 25% found once. Sequenced material: peripheral blood mononuclear cells (PBMCs), taken at new diagnosis, from a patient treated with antithyroid drugs. Receptor source: a female donor with Graves disease.

This clonotype was detected a few times. The rearrangement joins TRBV12-3 or TRBV12-4 to TRBJ2-5; no clear D. The CDR3 is 14 amino acids. V was trimmed by 1 base and J by 3 bases, leaving 9 bases between them. The CDR3 DNA reads TGTGCCAGCAGTTTAGTGAACAGTGAAGAGACCCAGTACTTC. Encoded protein: CASSLVNSEETQYF.

The sample holds a few counts of this clonotype. This probably arose from a read error, given a far larger clone one base away. The chain has TRBV11-3 and TRBJ2-1; D possibly corresponds to TRBD1 (6 bases). Between the trimmed V and J ends, which lost 3 bases and 10 bases, there was a span of 19 bases. Germline values: CDR1 SGHNT, CDR2 YENEEA. This CDR3 is 15 amino acids long. CDR3 residues: CASSFQPGQIYEQFF. CDR3 coding DNA: TGTGCCAGCAGCTTCCAACCGGGACAAATTTACGAGCAGTTCTTC. The whole variable domain, remainder taken from reference TRBV11-3 and TRBJ2-1, is EAGVVQSPRYKIIEKKQPVAFWCNPISGHNTLYWYLQNLGQGPELLIRYENEEAVDDSQLPKDRFSAERLKGVDSTLKIQPAELGDSAVYLCASSFQPGQIYEQFFGPGTRLTVL.

Concerning this clonotype: This may stem from a read error, because a much larger clone lies one nucleotide away. The chain employs TRBV29-1 and TRBJ2-3; D may be TRBD1 (5 bases). Germline V gives CDR1 SQVTM, CDR2 ANQGSEA. V dropped 7 bases and J dropped 5 bases, with 16 bases sitting between them. This CDR3 is 13 amino acids long. CDR3 in amino acids: CSGLQAALDTQYF. As DNA, the CDR3 is TGCAGCGGATTACAGGCCGCCTTAGATACGCAGTATTTT.

This clonotype was recorded at least ten times. This chain connects TRBV6-2 or TRBV6-3 to TRBJ2-1; D is unresolved. The CDR3 has 15 residues. Germline lookup yields CDR1 MNHEY and CDR2 SVGEGT. V lost 1 base and J 5 bases, leaving 12 bases between the germline ends. CDR3 sequence: CASSYYTQMDNEQFF. For the CDR3, the DNA is TGTGCCAGCAGTTACTACACTCAAATGGACAATGAGCAGTTCTTC.

V is TRBV5-4 and J is TRBJ2-6, with TRBD1 as a possible D gene (6 bases). Germline-derived CDR1 and CDR2 are SGHNT and YYREEE (reference sequence). Deletions cut 4 bases from V and 1 base from J, with 15 bases between. The CDR3 is 17 residues long. Here the CDR3 DNA reads TGTGCCAGCAGCAGCAGGGGCGATACTTCTGGGGCCAACGTCCTGACTTTC. Its translation is CASSSRGDTSGANVLTF.

The chain couples TRBV20-1 to TRBJ2-3, with a possible D match to TRBD1 (5 bases). CDR3 length: 14 amino acids. Trimming removed 3 bases at V and 0 bases at J, with 10 bases between. Germline CDR1 DFQATT, CDR2 SNEGSKA (reference sequence). The CDR3 spells CSARGLISTDTQYF. The CDR3 DNA reads TGCAGTGCTAGGGGGCTTATCAGCACAGATACGCAGTATTTT.

Remarks on this clonotype: Only one base separates this from a far larger clonotype, so it likely reflects a read error. The J gene is TRBJ2-4, the V gene TRBV11-2, with D perhaps given as TRBD1 or TRBD2 (5 bases each). CDR1 and CDR2 (germline): SGHAT, FQNNGV. CDR3 length: 14 amino acids. CDR3: CASSLDWDGLSQSF. The CDR3 DNA is TGTGCCAGCAGCTTAGATTGGGACGGCCTGAGCCAGTCCTTC.

This clonotype was found many times. The chain uses TRBV20-1 and TRBJ2-5; D is unresolved. This CDR3 region has 12 residues. The germline V gene has CDR1 DFQATT and CDR2 SNEGSKA (reference sequence). Trimming removed 6 bases from V and 7 bases from J, with 15 bases in between. Written as DNA, the CDR3 is TGCAGTGCACAACCGACCTCGGGGACCCAGTACTTC. Translating gives CSAQPTSGTQYF.

This clonotype was observed many times. This chain uses TRBV11-3 with TRBJ2-1; 8 bases fit TRBD1. This CDR3 has 13 amino acids. Per the germline V gene, CDR1 is SGHNT and CDR2 is YENEEA. Trimming at V came to 5 bases and at J to 8 bases, leaving 5 bases not matched to a gene. The CDR3 DNA follows: TGTGCCAGCAGCACAGGACAGGGCGATGAGCAGTTCTTC. Translation: CASSTGQGDEQFF.

Concerning this clonotype: This sequence may be a read error, since a much larger clone differs from it by one base. The conserved phenylalanine or tryptophan is not found at the CDR3 terminus, so this likely reflects a read error. CDR3 nucleotides: TGTGCCAGCAGCTTAGTGGGGGCGGTTCAGCCCCAGCATCTT. Its translation is CASSLVGAVQPQHL. The rearrangement links TRBV7-2 to TRBJ1-5, with D perhaps TRBD1 (6 bases). CDR1 and CDR2 (germline): SGHTA, FQGNSA. With 1 base removed from V and 6 bases from J, the gap between germline ends came to 10 bases. CDR3 length: 14 amino acids.

To note about this clonotype: The likely explanation is a read error, given a far larger clone one base away. J is TRBJ2-3 and V is TRBV7-8; tentatively, D is TRBD1 (6 bases). The tail of the sequence fits TRBJ2-1 better, so the J call may be wrong. The CDR3 covers 14 residues. Germline values: CDR1 SGHVS, CDR2 FQNEAQ. The DNA of the CDR3 is TGTGCCAGCGGCCCGTCGGACAGAAACAATGAGCAGTTCTTC. The encoded protein is CASGPSDRNNEQFF.

This clonotype has a count of ten or more. V gene TRBV27 combines with J gene TRBJ2-7, with D perhaps TRBD1 (5 bases). Germline-derived CDR1 and CDR2 are MNHEY and SMNVEV (reference sequence). CDR3 length: 13 amino acids. V lost 8 bases and J lost 3, with 14 bases in between. The CDR3 is CASSQTAGYEQYF. The CDR3 nucleotides read TGTGCCAGCTCCCAGACAGCTGGCTACGAGCAGTACTTC.

This clonotype was observed many times. The CDR3 reads CASSPSGGGHSYEQYF. CDR3 coding DNA: TGTGCCAGCAGTCCCTCGGGTGGGGGCCACTCCTACGAGCAGTACTTC. V gene TRBV28 combines with J gene TRBJ2-7; a possible D gene is TRBD1 (6 bases). The CDR3 sequence is 16 residues long. With 5 bases removed from V and 0 bases from J, the gap between germline ends came to 17 bases. Germline V CDR1 and CDR2: MDHEN, SYDVKM.

This clonotype was counted at least ten times. The V gene is TRBV20-1, the J gene TRBJ2-4; D is undetermined. Germline V gene sequence: CDR1 DFQATT, CDR2 SNEGSKA (reference sequence). The CDR3 runs 15 residues. V gave up 3 bases and J gave up 0 bases, with 12 bases separating them. The CDR3 loop reads CSASLGAEAKNIQYF. The CDR3 coding sequence is TGCAGTGCTAGTCTGGGCGCCGAAGCCAAAAACATTCAGTACTTC.

This clonotype has at least ten counts. The V and J genes are TRBV4-1 and TRBJ2-2; 9 bases agree with TRBD2. The V gene end was trimmed by 4 bases and the J gene end by 1 base; junction bases not matched to a gene: 7. The V gene's germline CDR1 is MGHRA and CDR2 YSYEKL. The CDR3 spans 17 residues. CDR3 bases: TGCGCCAGCAGCCGTGGTAGCGGGGGCCGGAACACCGGGGAGCTGTTTTTT. Residues: CASSRGSGGRNTGELFF.

CDR3 DNA: TGCGCCAGCAGCCAGGCTCACAGTCCCTACGAGCAGTACTTC. Protein product: CASSQAHSPYEQYF. V gene TRBV4-3 combines with J gene TRBJ2-7; D not resolved. Germline loops: CDR1 LGHNA, CDR2 YSLEER. The CDR3 has 14 residues. V was pared by 3 bases and J by 2 bases, with 11 bases between.

Turning to this clonotype: One base away lies a much larger clone, so this may be a sequencing read error. The V gene is TRBV24-1, the J gene TRBJ1-4; D is unclear. Germline CDR1 KGHDR, CDR2 SFDVKD. The CDR3 has 13 amino acids. In DNA form, the CDR3 reads TGTGCCACCAGTGAGGGGTTTAATGAAAAACTGTCTTTT. Translating it yields CATSEGFNEKLSF.

This clonotype occurred many times. The V and J genes are TRBV27 and TRBJ2-1; 8 nucleotides align to TRBD2. The CDR3 covers 15 residues. Germline values: CDR1 MNHEY, CDR2 SMNVEV (reference sequence). The junction had 6 bases not matched to a gene; V was cut back by 1 base and J by 7 bases. CDR3 residues: CASSLFGTRRNEQFF. CDR3 nucleotides: TGTGCCAGCAGTTTATTTGGGACTAGAAGGAATGAGCAGTTCTTC.

There are many counts of this clonotype. The chain recombines TRBV12-5 with TRBJ1-5; the D is unclear. The CDR3 totals 13 residues. Germline-derived CDR1 and CDR2 are LGHNT and FRNRAP. Trimming took off 1 base at V and 0 bases at J, with 1 base between the two ends. For the CDR3, the DNA is TGTGCTAGTGGTTTGGATAGCAATCAGCCCCAGCATTTT. It translates to CASGLDSNQPQHF.

V usage is TRBV28 and J usage is TRBJ1-5; the match to TRBD1 covers 7 bases. Losses at the gene ends were 2 bases for V and 1 base for J; bases not matched to a gene: 8. CDR3 length: 17 residues. Germline V lookup: CDR1 MDHEN, CDR2 SYDVKM. As DNA, the CDR3 is TGTGCCAGCAGTTTACCCCTGACAGGGACGAGCAATCAGCCCCAGCATTTT. This codes for CASSLPLTGTSNQPQHF.

Many counts were recorded for this clonotype. The chain is built from TRBV5-1 and TRBJ2-7, with TRBD1 matching 7 bases. Looked up from germline, CDR1 is SGHRS and CDR2 is YFSETQ. The V gene end was trimmed by 3 bases and the J gene end by 5 bases; junction bases not matched to a gene: 8. The CDR3 consists of 14 residues. CDR3 sequence reads: CASSSGQAADEQYF. Here the CDR3 DNA reads TGCGCCAGCAGCTCCGGACAGGCCGCCGACGAGCAGTACTTC.

As to this clonotype: A far larger clone differs by one base, so this is likely a read error. The chain links TRBV10-3 to TRBJ2-7; the D call may be TRBD1 or TRBD2 (5 bases each). This CDR3 has 14 amino acids. From germline, CDR1 is ENHRY and CDR2 SYGVKD. CDR3 bases: TGTGCCAGCAGATCTCCGTGGGGGACCTACGGGCAGTACTTC. Protein product: CASRSPWGTYGQYF.

A few counts support this clonotype. The chain carries TRBV19 and TRBJ1-4, with D possibly being TRBD1 (6 bases). Trimming took off 5 bases at V and 7 bases at J, with 17 bases between the two ends. The CDR3 loop spans 15 amino acids. Germline assignment: CDR1 LNHDA and CDR2 SQIVND (reference sequence). The CDR3 DNA reads TGTGCCAGTAGTTCACAACAGGGAAGGGGTGAAAAACTGTTTTTT. This gives the protein CASSSQQGRGEKLFF. The full variable domain, with the rest looked up from reference TRBV19 and TRBJ1-4, is DGGITQSPKYLFRKEGQNVTLSCEQNLNHDAMYWYRQDPGQGLRLIYYSQIVNDFQKGDIAEGYSVSREKKESFPLTVTSAQKNPTAFYLCASSSQQGRGEKLFFGSGTQLSVL.

The genes are TRBV28 and TRBJ2-1; D may match TRBD1 or TRBD2 (6 bases each). CDR3 length equals 17 residues. V shed 5 bases and J shed 0 bases, with 17 bases lying between them. Germline assignment: CDR1 MDHEN and CDR2 SYDVKM. CDR3 protein: CASSPSGAAASYNEQFF. CDR3 coding DNA: TGTGCCAGCAGTCCCTCGGGGGCAGCGGCCTCCTACAATGAGCAGTTCTTC.

In this sample, this clonotype turned up many times. The chain employs TRBV4-3 and TRBJ2-3; 10 bases are shared with TRBD2. The germline V gene encodes CDR1 LGHNA and CDR2 YSLEER. Unmatched junction bases numbered 6, after V lost 0 bases and J lost 9 bases. The CDR3 consists of 15 residues. The CDR3 reads CASSQDRTSGTTQYF. The CDR3 nucleotides read TGCGCCAGCAGCCAAGATCGAACTAGCGGGACCACGCAGTATTTT.

This chain links TRBV19 with TRBJ2-1, with D hard to call. Germline V CDR1 and CDR2: LNHDA, SQIVND (reference sequence). V was trimmed by 5 bases and J by 6 bases, leaving 23 bases between them. The length of the CDR3 is 17 residues. The CDR3: CASSSRAFFQPRNEQFF. CDR3 DNA sequence: TGTGCCAGTAGTTCCAGAGCGTTCTTTCAGCCCCGCAATGAGCAGTTCTTC.

This clonotype was seen at least ten times. V gene TRBV10-2 combines with J gene TRBJ1-5; 7 bases line up with TRBD1. The V gene end was trimmed by 2 bases and the J gene end by 0 bases; junction bases not matched to a gene: 7. Germline assignment: CDR1 WSHSY and CDR2 SAAADI. The CDR3 runs 17 residues. This chain's CDR3 is CASSERAGGISNQPQHF. The CDR3 DNA follows: TGCGCCAGCAGTGAGAGGGCAGGGGGAATTAGCAATCAGCCCCAGCATTTT.

At least ten counts were recorded for this clonotype. This chain connects TRBV20-1 to TRBJ2-5; the D is unclear. Germline V gene sequence: CDR1 DFQATT, CDR2 SNEGSKA (reference sequence). The CDR3 is 14 residues long. The ends were cut back, 5 bases at V and 5 bases at J, with 18 bases in the middle. CDR3 amino acids: CSAPTGPGGETQYF. The CDR3 DNA reads as TGCAGTGCTCCCACCGGGCCGGGCGGTGAGACCCAGTACTTC.